This T cell receptor beta chain was captured by sequencing in a study of tumor-infiltrating lymphocytes in primary liver carcinoma. Across the whole study: Samples yielded about 3.5 to 7.5 million productive TCRbeta reads, similar across tissue types.

Total RNA and DNA came together from roughly 20-30 mg of bulk tissue without cell sorting. Germline V CDR1 and CDR2: MNHNS, SASEGT. The length of the CDR3 is 16 residues. With a constant-region primer, TCR beta cDNA was made from about 0.55 ug of total RNA. Three nested multiplex PCR rounds, a slightly modified ARM-PCR method, built the TCR beta libraries. Researchers ran the first two PCR rounds for about 11 cycles each with TRBV1-TRBV30 forward primers and a C-beta reverse primer. TCRdb fed the multiplex PCR reads into MiXCR, producing one record per CDR3 protein. The repertoire holds 55,000 or so distinct CDR3 sequences, 65% to 80% seen once, with 55% to 70% in the top ten. As for this clonotype: At one end the junction does not follow the germline gene, possibly because of a read error.

The J gene is TRBJ2-7, the V gene TRBV6-1, with D unresolved. Specimen: liver tumor tissue from sampling region 2. Subset given: tumor region T2, inferior pole. The TCR originated in a man aged 35-49 years with primary liver carcinoma and hepatitis B virus infection. The CDR3 DNA reads as TGTACCAGCAGTGACGTGGTACAAACCGTAGAGTACGAGCAGTACTTC. Protein product: CTSSDVVQTVEYEQYF.